The next 15 T cell receptor beta chains were all read from a single sample in a study of cytomegalovirus exposure and HLA in healthy donors. PCR involved 60 Vbeta and 13 Jbeta primers. Method: immunoSEQ multiplex PCR; TCRdb's copy keeps in-frame clones and lacks some. The table records roughly 98,000 clones, about two thirds of them present only once. Sample: PBMCs. Source of these receptors: a man aged 50-60 years in good health and CMV-seronegative.

The chain couples TRBV9 to TRBJ2-3, with 7 bases fitting TRBD2. Germline V gene data show CDR1 as SGDLS and CDR2 as YYNGEE. CDR3 length: 15 residues. Trimming removed 0 bases from V and 3 bases from J; junction bases left unmatched: 4. The CDR3 sequence is CASSVVGGGTDTQYF. The CDR3 DNA reads TGTGCCAGCAGCGTAGTGGGGGGGGGAACAGATACGCAGTATTTT.

The sample holds one count of this clone. The rearrangement joins TRBV5-6 to TRBJ1-1, with 7 bases matching TRBD1. There are 13 residues in the CDR3. Trimming took 5 bases from V and 5 from J; bases not matched to a gene: 6. Germline loops: CDR1 SGHDT, CDR2 YYEEEE. CDR3 sequence: CASSSTGETEAFF. Here the CDR3 DNA reads TGTGCCAGCAGTTCCACAGGGGAGACTGAAGCTTTCTTT.

This clone was recorded a few times. This chain joins TRBV28 and TRBJ1-6; unclear D gene. Trimming removed 2 bases at V and 3 bases at J, with 8 bases between. The CDR3 length is 15 residues. Germline CDR1 and CDR2: MDHEN and SYDVKM. The chain's CDR3 is CASSLPQDYNSPLHF. The CDR3 region has the DNA TGTGCCAGCAGTTTACCCCAGGACTATAATTCACCCCTCCACTTT.

V usage is TRBV5-6 and J usage is TRBJ2-7; maybe TRBD1 (6 bases). In germline, CDR1 is SGHDT, CDR2 YYEEEE. V was pared by 0 bases and J by 5 bases, with 15 bases between. The CDR3 consists of 15 residues. DNA of the CDR3: TGTGCCAGCAGCTTGGTTCGCAGGGGAATTAACGAGCAGTACTTC. Residues: CASSLVRRGINEQYF.

The chain combines TRBV5-1 with TRBJ2-5, with D possibly TRBD2 on 6 matching bases. The V end was cut by 1 base, the J end by 5 bases, with 18 bases between. This CDR3 comprises 16 residues. Germline V gene data show CDR1 as SGHRS and CDR2 as YFSETQ. The CDR3 loop reads CASSLSIAERRETQYF. Written as DNA, the CDR3 is TGCGCCAGCAGCTTGAGTATAGCGGAGCGGAGGGAGACCCAGTACTTC.

This rearrangement joins TRBV19 to TRBJ2-1; D perhaps matches TRBD2 (5 bases). Trimming stripped 3 bases from V and 4 bases from J, with 13 bases between. The CDR3 is made up of 15 amino acids. Germline V CDR1 and CDR2: LNHDA, SQIVND (reference sequence). The CDR3 loop is CASSIGQRTYNEQFF. For the CDR3, the DNA is TGTGCCAGTAGTATCGGCCAGCGGACTTACAATGAGCAGTTCTTC.

V is TRBV10-2 and J is TRBJ1-1; 7 positions agree with TRBD1. Germline V gene sequence: CDR1 WSHSY, CDR2 SAAADI. Trimming cost V 8 bases and J 1 base; bases outside gene matches: 4. The CDR3 is 13 residues long. The DNA of the CDR3 is TGCGCCAGCGTAGGGGGCAGGAACACTGAAGCTTTCTTT. Translated: CASVGGRNTEAFF.

The sample holds a few counts of this clone. The genes are TRBV6-1 and TRBJ2-5, with a weak D call TRBD2 (5 bases). This CDR3 contains 16 residues. V was pared by 4 bases and J by 6 bases, with 21 bases between. Germline CDR1 reads MNHNS; CDR2 reads SASEGT. CDR3 residues: CASSAPARGRAKTQYF. The CDR3 DNA follows: TGTGCCAGCAGTGCGCCCGCCCGAGGGCGCGCGAAGACCCAGTACTTC.

As regards this clone: At one end the junction does not follow the germline gene, possibly because of a read error. The chain joins TRBV7-9 to TRBJ2-7, with D perhaps TRBD2 (5 bases). The CDR3 covers 12 residues. CDR1 is SEHNR, CDR2 FQNEAQ, per germline (reference sequence). CDR3 residues: CSSSRGSAEQYF. Written as DNA, the CDR3 is TGTTCCAGCAGCCGCGGGTCTGCCGAGCAGTACTTC.

This clone was seen only a few times. The chain has TRBV6-5 and TRBJ1-2; perhaps TRBD1 as D (5 bases). The V end was cut by 5 bases, the J end by 4 bases, with 11 bases between. Germline-derived CDR1 and CDR2 are MNHEY and SVGAGI. The CDR3 spans 13 residues. DNA for the CDR3: TGTGCCAGCAGTGGGGGGGGACCCTATGGCTACACCTTC. Translation gives CASSGGGPYGYTF.

The chain joins TRBV27 to TRBJ2-7; D gene unclear. The CDR3 has 13 residues. Deletions cut 2 bases from V and 2 bases from J, with 7 bases between. Germline V gene lookup returns CDR1 MNHEY and CDR2 SMNVEV (reference sequence). CDR3 nucleotides: TGTGCCAGCAGTTTAGAGGTTACCTACGAGCAGTACTTC. This translates into CASSLEVTYEQYF.

This CDR3 is CASSPRPGQGFYNEQFF. Written as DNA, the CDR3 is TGTGCCAGCAGCCCACGACCGGGACAGGGGTTCTACAATGAGCAGTTCTTC. This chain uses TRBV11-2 with TRBJ2-1; TRBD1 matches at 10 bases. This CDR3 region has 17 residues. Germline V gene data show CDR1 as SGHAT and CDR2 as FQNNGV. V gave up 5 bases and J gave up 3 bases; unmatched junction bases: 10.

J is TRBJ1-5 and V is TRBV2; a weak D match, TRBD1 (5 bases). Germline V CDR1 and CDR2: SNHLY, FYNNEI. This CDR3 is 15 amino acids long. Deletions cut 6 bases from V and 0 bases from J, with 12 bases between. The CDR3 here is CASRAGRNSNQPQHF. The CDR3 region has the DNA TGTGCCAGCAGGGCGGGACGGAATAGCAATCAGCCCCAGCATTTT.

The chain is built from TRBV5-8 and TRBJ1-5; tentative D call: TRBD1 (5 bases). The V and J ends lost 6 bases and 0 bases respectively, with 16 bases between them. The CDR3 is 16 residues long. Germline V gives CDR1 SGHTS, CDR2 YDEGEE. CDR3 bases: TGTGCCAGCATCACTCGGACAATCGATAGCAATCAGCCCCAGCATTTT. Encoded protein: CASITRTIDSNQPQHF.

The rearrangement links TRBV7-2 to TRBJ1-2; 8 bases align to TRBD1. The CDR3 runs to 14 residues. Per the germline V gene, CDR1 is SGHTA and CDR2 is FQGNSA. Trimming took 5 bases from V and 2 from J; bases not matched to a gene: 4. CDR3 bases: TGTGCCAGCAGCCTCGGACAGGGAAACTATGGCTACACCTTC. As protein: CASSLGQGNYGYTF.